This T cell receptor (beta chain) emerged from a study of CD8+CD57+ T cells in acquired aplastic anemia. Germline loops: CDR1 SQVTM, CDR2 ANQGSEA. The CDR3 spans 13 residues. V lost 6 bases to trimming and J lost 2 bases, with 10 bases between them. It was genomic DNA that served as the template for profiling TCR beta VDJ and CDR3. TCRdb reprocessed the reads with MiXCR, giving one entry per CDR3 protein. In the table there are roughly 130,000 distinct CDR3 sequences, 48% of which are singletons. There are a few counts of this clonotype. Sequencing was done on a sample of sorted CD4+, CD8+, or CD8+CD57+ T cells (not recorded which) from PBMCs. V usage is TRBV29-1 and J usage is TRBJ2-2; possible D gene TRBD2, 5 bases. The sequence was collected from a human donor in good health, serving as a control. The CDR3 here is CSVGEVNTGELFF. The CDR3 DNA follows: TGCAGCGTGGGAGAAGTCAACACCGGGGAGCTGTTTTTT.